This T cell receptor beta chain was recorded in a study of blood T cell repertoires in COVID-19. The germline V and J ends were trimmed by 0 bases and 6 bases, with 16 bases remaining between them. The CDR3 has 15 residues. Germline V gives CDR1 SGHNT, CDR2 YYREEE (reference sequence). Data came from immunoSEQ multiplex PCR; TCRdb stores just in-frame clones and leaves some out. The repertoire includes about 170,000 clones, roughly 80% of them detected once, and roughly a tenth sits in the top ten. Source material: peripheral blood. This receptor was taken from a man in his 70s with active or convalescent COVID-19. The chain carries TRBV5-4 and TRBJ2-7, with a tentative D call TRBD2 (5 bases). CDR3 residues: CASSLAGRRGGEQYF. The CDR3 DNA reads TGTGCCAGCAGCTTGGCCGGACGTCGTGGAGGCGAGCAGTACTTC.